What follows are 12 T cell receptor beta chains derived from one specimen sequenced in a study of technical replicates of blood from several donors. The repertoire was sequenced with immunoSEQ multiplex PCR; TCRdb's copy has only in-frame clones and lacks some. The table lists about 58,000 clones, 75% to 95% of them singletons. Source material: PBMCs. Source of these receptors: a human donor in good health. Some clones in this sample may be carry-over from other donors' samples.

The chain uses TRBV19 and TRBJ1-2, with 7 bases matching TRBD1. J gave up 4 bases and V 7 bases, and 9 bases lay outside the gene matches. Germline V gene data show CDR1 as LNHDA and CDR2 as SQIVND (reference sequence). This CDR3 comprises 14 residues. CDR3 DNA sequence: TGTGCCAGTATGGGGACAGAATTGCTCTATGGCTACACCTTC. Translated, it gives CASMGTELLYGYTF.

The chain recombines TRBV25-1 with TRBJ2-7, with TRBD1 identical over 10 bases. Germline V gene data show CDR1 as MGHDK and CDR2 as SYGVNS. The CDR3 runs to 15 residues. Trimming at V came to 4 bases and at J to 2 bases, leaving 5 bases not matched to a gene. The CDR3 region is CASSVGTGVTYEQYF. The DNA for the CDR3 is TGTGCCAGCAGTGTAGGGACAGGGGTTACCTACGAGCAGTACTTC.

This CDR3 reads CASTSQGYGYTF. The CDR3 nucleotides read TGTGCCAGCACCTCACAGGGTTATGGCTACACCTTC. The rearrangement links TRBV6-6 to TRBJ1-2; a possible D gene is TRBD1 (6 bases). CDR3 length equals 12 residues. The V gene's germline CDR1 is MNHNY and CDR2 SVGAGI (reference sequence). The V end was cut by 7 bases, the J end by 5 bases, with 11 bases between.

The V and J genes are TRBV5-6 and TRBJ2-7; 10 bases line up with TRBD2. Unmatched junction bases numbered 4, after V lost 5 bases and J lost 5 bases. The CDR3 is made up of 13 amino acids. CDR1 is SGHDT and CDR2 is YYEEEE in the germline V gene. Written as DNA, the CDR3 is TGTGCCAGCAGGGTAGCGGGAGGTAACGAGCAGTACTTC. Translating it yields CASRVAGGNEQYF.

This clone occurred a few times. This sequence joins TRBV10-3 and TRBJ1-6; 9 bases are shared with TRBD1. V was clipped by 6 bases and J by 9 bases; unmatched bases: 12. Germline V CDR1 and CDR2: ENHRY, SYGVKD. This CDR3 is built from 16 residues. The CDR3 DNA follows: TGTGCCATCAGCCGAGGTCTGGGACAGGGAGGTTCACCCCTCCACTTT. Translated: CAISRGLGQGGSPLHF.

This chain joins TRBV6-5 and TRBJ2-5; 8 nucleotides align to TRBD2. The CDR3 is 14 amino acids. Germline trimming cut 6 bases from V and 5 bases from J; bases unmatched to any gene: 8. Germline assignment: CDR1 MNHEY and CDR2 SVGAGI. CDR3 residues: CASRGASGRETQYF. The CDR3 DNA reads TGTGCCAGCAGGGGGGCTAGCGGGCGGGAGACCCAGTACTTC.

The rearrangement uses TRBV7-6 and TRBJ2-5; unclear D gene. The CDR3 runs to 14 residues. V lost 5 bases and J 0 bases, leaving 10 bases between the germline ends. Germline CDR1 reads SGHVS; CDR2 reads FNYEAQ. The CDR3 reads CASSLRHNQETQYF. The CDR3 DNA reads as TGTGCCAGCAGCCTGAGACATAACCAAGAGACCCAGTACTTC.

The J gene is TRBJ1-4, the V gene TRBV19; 7 nucleotides match TRBD1. The germline V gene has CDR1 LNHDA and CDR2 SQIVND (reference sequence). J lost 8 bases, V lost 5 bases, and 8 bases had no gene match. This CDR3 contains 14 residues. The CDR3 nucleotides read TGTGCCAGTAGTGGGTCAGGGGGGTCGGAAAAACTGTTTTTT. Translating gives CASSGSGGSEKLFF.

The chain couples TRBV2 to TRBJ2-3; 7 nucleotides agree with TRBD2. V lost 3 bases and J lost 4; bases outside the gene matches: 10. Looked up from germline, CDR1 is SNHLY and CDR2 is FYNNEI. This CDR3 is built from 16 residues. The DNA of the CDR3 is TGTGCCAGCAGTGAGTCCCGCGGGAGTATCGCAGATACGCAGTATTTT. Its translation is CASSESRGSIADTQYF. The variable domain in full, with the rest retrieved from reference TRBV2 and TRBJ2-3, is EPEVTQTPSHQVTQMGQEVILRCVPISNHLYFYWYRQILGQKVEFLVSFYNNEISEKSEIFDDQFSVERPDGSNFTLKIRSTKLEDSAMYFCASSESRGSIADTQYFGPGTRLTVL.

With regard to this clone: Other nucleotide sequences from this sample produce the same CDR3. The V and J genes are TRBV5-1 and TRBJ2-1; 10 bases line up with TRBD2. The CDR3 is 14 residues long. Germline V gene data show CDR1 as SGHRS and CDR2 as YFSETQ. The V segment lost 3 bases and the J segment 4 bases; nucleotides outside the gene matches: 1. For the CDR3, the DNA is TGCGCCAGCAGCTCTAGCGGGAGTTACAATGAGCAGTTCTTC. Amino acids: CASSSSGSYNEQFF.

The chain is built from TRBV18 and TRBJ1-5, with D possibly being TRBD1 (6 bases). V was clipped by 6 bases and J by 5 bases, with 11 bases between them. Germline assignment: CDR1 KGHSH and CDR2 LQKENI. The CDR3 is made up of 13 amino acids. Written as DNA, the CDR3 is TGTGCCAGCTCGGGGGCCCTCGATCAGCCCCAGCATTTT. This codes for CASSGALDQPQHF.

V is TRBV2 and J is TRBJ2-1; TRBD2 matches at 7 bases. The CDR3 is made up of 14 amino acids. V was pared by 6 bases and J by 1 base, with 3 bases of the junction left unmatched. The germline gives CDR1 SNHLY, CDR2 FYNNEI. The DNA for the CDR3 is TGTGCCAGCAGGAGACTAGCTTCCTACAATGAGCAGTTCTTC. Amino acids: CASRRLASYNEQFF.